The rows below give T cell receptor beta chains drawn from one sample of a study of T-cell memory formation after mild COVID-19. MiXCR, run by TCRdb on the 5' RACE reads, gives a single entry per CDR3 protein. The data contain 300,000 or so distinct CDR3 sequences, around a sixth of them singletons. Specimen: PBMCs or a T cell subset sorted from them (not recorded which). These receptors were obtained from a man aged 18 to 35 who had mild COVID-19 (a few samples of this study predate the infection). Cell type and time point are not known. Both conserved end residues are part of each CDR3. Fields, in order: J gene, clone size, V gene, CDR3 protein. A clone size is listed for some rows: how often the clone was seen (once, few, many), or a class if it is expanded.

J gene: TRBJ1-2; clone size: many; V gene: TRBV7-8; CDR3 protein: CASSSPRGRGPHYGYTF
J gene: TRBJ2-1; clone size: -; V gene: TRBV6-5; CDR3 protein: CASFSRGNEQFF
J gene: TRBJ2-5; clone size: many; V gene: TRBV7-9; CDR3 protein: CASSPRWTGTQETQYF
J gene: TRBJ2-4; clone size: -; V gene: TRBV29-1; CDR3 protein: CSVPRENSGENIQYF
J gene: TRBJ2-4; clone size: few; V gene: TRBV18; CDR3 protein: CASSLPRGPENIQYF
J gene: TRBJ1-2; clone size: few; V gene: TRBV19; CDR3 protein: CASTIQRANYGYTF
J gene: TRBJ2-5; clone size: -; V gene: TRBV5-6; CDR3 protein: CASSFGLAGETQYF
J gene: TRBJ2-7; clone size: -; V gene: TRBV20-1; CDR3 protein: CSATPGLAGNYEQYF
J gene: TRBJ1-5; clone size: few; V gene: TRBV4-1; CDR3 protein: CASSQDIRGVGNQPQHF
J gene: TRBJ2-7; clone size: -; V gene: TRBV9; CDR3 protein: CASSVAPTGTYEQYF
J gene: TRBJ1-6; clone size: few; V gene: TRBV9; CDR3 protein: CASETHGGPLHF
J gene: TRBJ2-3; clone size: -; V gene: TRBV7-9; CDR3 protein: CASSSPTRVEGDTQYF
J gene: TRBJ2-2; clone size: few; V gene: TRBV5-1; CDR3 protein: CASSLVWERKTGELFF
J gene: TRBJ1-2; clone size: -; V gene: TRBV20-1; CDR3 protein: CSVAGGADYGYTF
J gene: TRBJ2-1; clone size: -; V gene: TRBV6-6; CDR3 protein: CASKQTSYNEQFF
J gene: TRBJ2-2; clone size: -; V gene: TRBV5-1; CDR3 protein: CASSLGTAVSGELFF
J gene: TRBJ2-3; clone size: few; V gene: TRBV6-2/TRBV6-3; CDR3 protein: CASPRRDSTDTQYF
J gene: TRBJ2-2; clone size: -; V gene: TRBV14; CDR3 protein: CASSLDTGGNTGELFF
J gene: TRBJ2-1; clone size: few; V gene: TRBV6-2/TRBV6-3; CDR3 protein: CASSHRTSGEGGNEQFF
J gene: TRBJ1-6; clone size: few; V gene: TRBV5-1; CDR3 protein: CASSSNFNWTGTPGSPLHF
J gene: TRBJ2-7; clone size: -; V gene: TRBV10-2; CDR3 protein: CASRGRSSYEQYF
J gene: TRBJ2-3; clone size: -; V gene: TRBV7-8; CDR3 protein: CASSNVLRGAGDTQYF
J gene: TRBJ2-2; clone size: many; V gene: TRBV12-3/TRBV12-4; CDR3 protein: CASSAPGQSNTGELFF
J gene: TRBJ1-5; clone size: few; V gene: TRBV5-8; CDR3 protein: CASSWRQHQPQHF
J gene: TRBJ1-1; clone size: few; V gene: TRBV6-4; CDR3 protein: CASNRRDSHTEAFF